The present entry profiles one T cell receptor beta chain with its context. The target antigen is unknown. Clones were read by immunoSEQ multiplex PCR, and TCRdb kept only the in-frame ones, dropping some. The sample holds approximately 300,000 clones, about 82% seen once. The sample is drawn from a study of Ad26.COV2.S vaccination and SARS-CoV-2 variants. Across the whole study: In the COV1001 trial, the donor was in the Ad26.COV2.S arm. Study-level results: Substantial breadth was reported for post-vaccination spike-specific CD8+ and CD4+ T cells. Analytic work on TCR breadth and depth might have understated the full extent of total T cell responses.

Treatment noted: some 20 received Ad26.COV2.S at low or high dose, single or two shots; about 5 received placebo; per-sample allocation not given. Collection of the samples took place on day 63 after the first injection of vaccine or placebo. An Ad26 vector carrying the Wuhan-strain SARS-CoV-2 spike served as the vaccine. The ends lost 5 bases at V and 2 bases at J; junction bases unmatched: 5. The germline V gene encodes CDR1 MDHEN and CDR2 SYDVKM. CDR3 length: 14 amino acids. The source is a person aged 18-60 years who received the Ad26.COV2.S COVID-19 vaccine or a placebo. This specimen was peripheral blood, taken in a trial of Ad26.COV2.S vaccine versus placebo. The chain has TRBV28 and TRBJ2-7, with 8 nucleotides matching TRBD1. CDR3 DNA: TGTGCCAGCAGTCTCCGGGACAGGACCTACGAGCAGTACTTC. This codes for CASSLRDRTYEQYF.